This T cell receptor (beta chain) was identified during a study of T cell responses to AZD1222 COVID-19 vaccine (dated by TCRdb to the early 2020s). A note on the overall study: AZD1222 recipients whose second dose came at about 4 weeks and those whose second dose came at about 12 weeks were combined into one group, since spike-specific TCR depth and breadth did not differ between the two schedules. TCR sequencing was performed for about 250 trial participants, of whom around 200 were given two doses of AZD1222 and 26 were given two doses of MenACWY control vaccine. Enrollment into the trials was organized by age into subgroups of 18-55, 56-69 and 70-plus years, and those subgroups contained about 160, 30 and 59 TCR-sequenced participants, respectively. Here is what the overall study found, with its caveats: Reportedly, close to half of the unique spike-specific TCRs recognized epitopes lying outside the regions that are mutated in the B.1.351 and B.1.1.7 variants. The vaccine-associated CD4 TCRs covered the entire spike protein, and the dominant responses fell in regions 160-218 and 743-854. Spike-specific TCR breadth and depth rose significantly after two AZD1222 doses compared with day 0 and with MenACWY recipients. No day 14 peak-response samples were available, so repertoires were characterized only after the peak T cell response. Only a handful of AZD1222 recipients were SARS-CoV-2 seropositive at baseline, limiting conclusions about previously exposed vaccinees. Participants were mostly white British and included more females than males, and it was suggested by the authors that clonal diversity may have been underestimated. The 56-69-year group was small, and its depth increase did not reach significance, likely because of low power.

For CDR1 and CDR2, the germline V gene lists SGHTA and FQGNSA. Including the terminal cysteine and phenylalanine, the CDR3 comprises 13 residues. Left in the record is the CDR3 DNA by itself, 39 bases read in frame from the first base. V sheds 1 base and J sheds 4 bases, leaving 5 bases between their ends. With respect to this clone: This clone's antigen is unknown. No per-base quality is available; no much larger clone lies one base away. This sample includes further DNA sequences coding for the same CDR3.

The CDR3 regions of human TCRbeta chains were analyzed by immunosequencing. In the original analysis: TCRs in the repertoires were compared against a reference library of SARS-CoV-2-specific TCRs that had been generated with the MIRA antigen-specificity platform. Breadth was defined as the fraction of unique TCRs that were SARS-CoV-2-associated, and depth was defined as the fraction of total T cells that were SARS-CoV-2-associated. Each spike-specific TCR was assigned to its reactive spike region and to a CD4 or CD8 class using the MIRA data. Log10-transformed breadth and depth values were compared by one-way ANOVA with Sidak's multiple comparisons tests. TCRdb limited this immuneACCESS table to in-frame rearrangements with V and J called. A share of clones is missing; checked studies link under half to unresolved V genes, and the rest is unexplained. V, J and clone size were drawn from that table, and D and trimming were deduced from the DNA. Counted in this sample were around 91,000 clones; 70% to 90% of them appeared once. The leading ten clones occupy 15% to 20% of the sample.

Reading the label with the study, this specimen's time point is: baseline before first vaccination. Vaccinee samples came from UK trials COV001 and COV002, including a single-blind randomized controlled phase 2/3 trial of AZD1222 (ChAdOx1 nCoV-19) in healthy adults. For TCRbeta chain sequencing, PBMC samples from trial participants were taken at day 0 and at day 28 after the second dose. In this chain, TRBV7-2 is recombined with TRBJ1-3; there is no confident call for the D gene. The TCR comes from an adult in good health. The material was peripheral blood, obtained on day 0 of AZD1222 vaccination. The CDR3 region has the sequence CASSLVSGNTIYF. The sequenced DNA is TGTGCCAGCAGCTTAGTCTCAGGAAACACCATATATTTT.